One T cell receptor beta chain is described in this entry. This clonotype was picked up a small number of times. What antigen it recognizes has not been identified. No much larger clonotype is one base removed from it; base qualities were not supplied. Library generation was performed with RT-PCR. TCRdb records Illumina HiSeq 2500 as the sequencer. TCRdb cleaned the public reads at Q25 with fastp, built clones with MiXCR and kept in-frame beta chains. Every entry covers one CDR3 protein and lists the most common genes and DNA from its rows. In all, the sample holds around 850,000 distinct CDR3 sequences, and 15% to 20% of those were seen once. 11% of the sample is held by the ten biggest clonotypes. From its cysteine to its phenylalanine, the CDR3 spans 16 amino acids. Only CDR3 DNA remains: 48 bases, in frame from the first base. V is pared back by 1 base and J by 0 bases, with 12 bases lying between the germline termini. For CDR1 and CDR2, the germline V gene lists LGHNA and YSLEER.

This sample is drawn from a study of response to subunit inactivated influenza vaccine (dated by TCRdb to between 2018 and 2020). Some background on the complete study: Deep quantitative T cell receptor repertoire profiling was used in the study to track responses to a trivalent subunit inactivated influenza vaccine. What the research found in general, with its limitations: It was suggested by the authors that each seasonal influenza vaccination may recruit only a limited number of new T cells.

The sample in question was PBMCs from blood, obtained more than 4 days after vaccination. The V and J segments used are TRBV4-3 and TRBJ1-2; the D gene cannot be resolved reliably. This TCR came from a man aged 50 to 59 who received an inactivated influenza vaccine. Donor details come from another sample of the same person, matched by shared clones. The bases are TGCGCCAGCAGCCAAGCATGGGCAGTATCTAACTATGGCTACACCTTC. It specifies CASSQAWAVSNYGYTF.